This T cell receptor beta chain was recovered during a study of early T cells in non-severe SARS-CoV-2 infection. Study details: Unsorted whole-blood RNA was sequenced in bulk, leaving chains unpaired.

From germline, CDR1 is MNHEY and CDR2 SVGEGT. V was trimmed by 2 bases and J by 1 base, leaving 10 bases between them. CDR3 length: 15 residues. TCRdb ran MiXCR on the 5' RACE reads and lists one entry per CDR3 protein. The sample has nearly 55,000 distinct CDR3 sequences; roughly 7.6% are singletons. The sample holds a few counts of this clonotype. The V and J genes are TRBV6-2 or TRBV6-3 and TRBJ2-3, with D possibly being TRBD2 (5 bases). The sequence was collected from an adult who was a healthcare worker with PCR-confirmed SARS-CoV-2 infection or an uninfected control (not recorded which). The specimen comprised whole blood, sampled at baseline. The CDR3 spells CASSYGGDRTDTQYF. CDR3 in DNA: TGTGCCAGCAGTTACGGAGGCGACCGCACAGATACGCAGTATTTT.